The 19 T cell receptor beta chains presented below share a single source sample, sequenced in a study of shared clonotypes between healthy human individuals. CD45RO negativity and positive selection for CCR7 defined naive CD8 cells, a population that excluded terminally differentiated effector memory CD45RA+ cells. Libraries were prepared by immunoSEQ multiplex PCR; TCRdb keeps only in-frame clonotypes and omits some of them. The sample holds around 580,000 clones, roughly 98% seen once. Material: naive CD8+ T cells sorted from blood. These receptors originate from a young man in good health.

The J gene is TRBJ2-5, the V gene TRBV7-9, with 8 bases lining up with TRBD1. The CDR3 contains 15 residues. CDR1 SEHNR and CDR2 FQNEAQ come from the germline V gene (reference sequence). V lost 4 bases to trimming and J lost 5 bases; unmatched junction nucleotides: 9. The CDR3 reads CASSWVDRGVETQYF. The DNA for the CDR3 is TGTGCCAGCAGCTGGGTTGACAGGGGCGTTGAGACCCAGTACTTC.

The chain is built from TRBV5-8 and TRBJ2-1; D possibly uses TRBD1 or TRBD2 (5 bases each). Deletions cut 2 bases from V and 4 bases from J, with 13 bases between. CDR1 is SGHTS and CDR2 is YDEGEE in the germline V gene. The CDR3 is made up of 15 amino acids. CDR3 bases: TGTGCCAGCAGCTTCCGGGACCAAAAGTACAATGAGCAGTTCTTC. This translates into CASSFRDQKYNEQFF.

The chain is built from TRBV27 and TRBJ1-1; no clear D gene. The V and J ends lost 1 base and 3 bases respectively, with 12 bases between them. CDR1 and CDR2 (germline): MNHEY, SMNVEV (reference sequence). This CDR3 region has 15 residues. The CDR3 coding sequence is TGTGCCAGCAGTTTATACGGGAGCCTGGACACTGAAGCTTTCTTT. It is translated as CASSLYGSLDTEAFF.

This sequence joins TRBV6-5 and TRBJ2-7; D remains unclear. This CDR3 contains 15 residues. The ends were cut back, 0 bases at V and 0 bases at J, with 9 bases in the middle. Germline lookup yields CDR1 MNHEY and CDR2 SVGAGI. CDR3 loop: CASSYSAPASYEQYF. Written as DNA, the CDR3 is TGTGCCAGCAGTTACTCCGCTCCCGCCTCCTACGAGCAGTACTTC.

V is TRBV27 and J is TRBJ2-5; no reliable D call. Germline values: CDR1 MNHEY, CDR2 SMNVEV (reference sequence). The CDR3 has 17 amino acids. Trimming shortened V by 1 base and J by 1 base, and 16 bases separated the two germline ends. CDR3 sequence: CASSLFFERSSQETQYF. In DNA, the CDR3 is TGTGCCAGCAGTTTATTTTTTGAGCGTAGCAGCCAAGAGACCCAGTACTTC.

The V call is TRBV28, the J call TRBJ2-5, with TRBD2 matching over 9 bases. This CDR3 contains 17 residues. Germline trimming cut 3 bases from V and 5 bases from J; bases unmatched to any gene: 13. CDR1 and CDR2 (germline): MDHEN, SYDVKM. DNA of the CDR3: TGTGCCAGCAGTTTTGTCCCTAGCGGGGAGGGCCGGGAGACCCAGTACTTC. Translation: CASSFVPSGEGRETQYF.

In this sample, this clone turned up once. This rearrangement joins TRBV2 to TRBJ1-5; 8 nucleotides agree with TRBD1. The CDR3 runs 20 residues. Germline V CDR1 and CDR2: SNHLY, FYNNEI. The V and J ends lost 1 base and 2 bases, in that order; junction bases with no gene match: 16. The CDR3 spells CASSEGPYGQGNYGNQPQHF. Written as DNA, the CDR3 is TGTGCCAGCAGTGAAGGACCTTACGGACAGGGAAATTACGGCAATCAGCCCCAGCATTTT. Filled out from reference TRBV2 and TRBJ1-5, the complete variable domain reads EPEVTQTPSHQVTQMGQEVILRCVPISNHLYFYWYRQILGQKVEFLVSFYNNEISEKSEIFDDQFSVERPDGSNFTLKIRSTKLEDSAMYFCASSEGPYGQGNYGNQPQHFGDGTRLSIL.

The chain employs TRBV7-8 and TRBJ2-2; 12 nucleotides align to TRBD2. This CDR3 region has 16 residues. Per the germline V gene, CDR1 is SGHVS and CDR2 is FQNEAQ. V was clipped by 5 bases and J by 7 bases; unmatched bases: 8. CDR3 protein: CASSPRLAGDFGELFF. The CDR3 coding sequence is TGTGCCAGCAGCCCACGACTAGCGGGAGATTTCGGGGAGCTGTTTTTT.

DNA for the CDR3: TGTGCCAGCAGCTCGGGACCAATAAACACCGGGGAGCTGTTTTTT. Residues: CASSSGPINTGELFF. The chain combines TRBV7-6 with TRBJ2-2; TRBD1 or TRBD2 may be the D gene (5 bases each). The germline CDR1 and CDR2 sequences are SGHVS and FNYEAQ. The CDR3 consists of 15 residues. Between the trimmed V and J ends, which lost 4 bases and 2 bases, there was a span of 11 bases. The entire variable domain, with the rest obtained from reference TRBV7-6 and TRBJ2-2, is as follows: GAGVSQSPRYKVTKRGQDVALRCDPISGHVSLYWYRQALGQGPEFLTYFNYEAQQDKSGLPNDRFSAERPEGSISTLTIQRTEQRDSAMYRCASSSGPINTGELFFGEGSRLTVL.

The chain recombines TRBV9 with TRBJ2-2, with 9 bases that match TRBD1. The CDR3 is 16 amino acids. The germline CDR1 and CDR2 sequences are SGDLS and YYNGEE. After removal of 3 bases from V and 4 bases from J, the junction contained 7 bases not matched to a gene. The CDR3 spells CASSASRDRVTGELFF. Written as DNA, the CDR3 is TGTGCCAGCAGCGCATCCCGGGACAGGGTCACCGGGGAGCTGTTTTTT.

The chain combines TRBV5-8 with TRBJ2-7; 12 nucleotides line up with TRBD2. CDR3 length: 18 amino acids. V shed 2 bases and J 0 bases; nucleotides not matched to a gene: 9. The V gene's germline CDR1 is SGHTS and CDR2 YDEGEE. The CDR3 DNA reads as TGTGCCAGCAGCTTTTTTTCGACGGGACTAGCGGGCTCCTACGAGCAGTACTTC. It codes for CASSFFSTGLAGSYEQYF.

This chain joins TRBV6-1 and TRBJ1-4; D gene unclear. Germline CDR1 MNHNS, CDR2 SASEGT. Trimming took 4 bases from V and 0 from J, leaving 9 bases between them. The CDR3 spans 15 residues. The DNA for the CDR3 is TGTGCCAGCAGTGGCCTAGTAGCAACTAATGAAAAACTGTTTTTT. Encoded protein: CASSGLVATNEKLFF.

This rearrangement joins TRBV29-1 to TRBJ2-2, with D perhaps assigned TRBD1 or TRBD2 (5 bases each). Germline-derived CDR1 and CDR2 are SQVTM and ANQGSEA. V shed 0 bases and J shed 4 bases, with 12 bases lying between them. The CDR3 runs to 15 residues. The CDR3 loop is CSVEDREGRTGELFF. CDR3 in DNA: TGCAGCGTTGAAGATAGAGAGGGGCGCACCGGGGAGCTGTTTTTT.

Turning to this clone: The sample has other DNA sequences that encode this CDR3 too. The rearrangement links TRBV6-5 to TRBJ2-1; D gene ambiguous. Germline V lookup: CDR1 MNHEY, CDR2 SVGAGI. The CDR3 loop spans 13 amino acids. V gave up 0 bases and J gave up 7 bases, with 7 bases separating them. CDR3 sequence reads: CASSYSKGNEQFF. The CDR3 DNA sequence: TGTGCCAGCAGTTACTCGAAAGGGAATGAGCAGTTCTTC.

The chain employs TRBV4-3 and TRBJ2-7; weak D call: TRBD2 (7 bases). Germline CDR1 LGHNA, CDR2 YSLEER. V lost 4 bases to trimming and J lost 5 bases, with 9 bases between them. The length of the CDR3 is 12 residues. CDR3 protein: CASSPGGHEQYF. CDR3 nucleotides: TGCGCCAGCAGCCCGGGGGGCCACGAGCAGTACTTC.

The DNA for the CDR3 is TGTGCTAGTGGTTTGGGGGGGAATGAAGCTTTCTTT. Protein product: CASGLGGNEAFF. The gene calls are TRBV12-5 and TRBJ1-1; D is perhaps TRBD1 (5 bases). The CDR3 contains 12 residues. V dropped 1 base and J dropped 7 bases, with 7 bases sitting between them. Germline values: CDR1 LGHNT, CDR2 FRNRAP.

This clone was recorded only once. V gene TRBV19 combines with J gene TRBJ2-1, with a weak D call TRBD2 (6 bases). The CDR3 is 15 residues long. Germline CDR1 and CDR2: LNHDA and SQIVND (reference sequence). With 4 bases removed from V and 4 bases from J, the gap between germline ends came to 14 bases. The CDR3 protein is CASSRTWGEYNEQFF. In DNA form, the CDR3 reads TGTGCCAGTAGTAGGACTTGGGGGGAATACAATGAGCAGTTCTTC.

The chain carries TRBV28 and TRBJ2-3, with D possibly matching TRBD2 (6 bases). Germline lookup yields CDR1 MDHEN and CDR2 SYDVKM. The CDR3 extends over 15 amino acids. Trimming left V 7 bases short and J 5 bases short, with 19 bases between. DNA of the CDR3: TGTGCCAGCACAGAATTTTCGGGAGCTAAAGATACGCAGTATTTT. It encodes CASTEFSGAKDTQYF. Full variable domain (remainder filled in from reference TRBV28 and TRBJ2-3): DVKVTQSSRYLVKRTGEKVFLECVQDMDHENMFWYRQDPGLGLRLIYFSYDVKMKEKGDIPEGYSVSREKKERFSLILESASTNQTSMYLCASTEFSGAKDTQYFGPGTRLTVL.

This rearrangement joins TRBV14 to TRBJ1-2; D may be TRBD1 (6 bases). Trimming shortened V by 0 bases and J by 5 bases, and 13 bases separated the two germline ends. This CDR3 comprises 15 residues. The germline V gene encodes CDR1 SGHDN and CDR2 FVKESK. The CDR3 nucleotides are TGTGCCAGCAGCCAAGACTTCGGACAGCCGTATGGCTACACCTTC. Amino acids: CASSQDFGQPYGYTF.